Described below is a single T cell receptor beta chain sequence and its context. The antigen it recognizes is unknown. No base quality information exists; no much larger clone differs at one position. Using the deep immunoSEQ assay, TCR CDR3 regions were amplified from genomic DNA by multiplex PCR. For each cell subset, the extracted genomic DNA was distributed evenly across all wells of several immunoSEQ 96-well plates, and each plate served as one replicate. For sorted subsets, 150 to 200 ng genomic DNA, equal to 25,000 to 35,000 T cell genomes, was loaded into each replicate PCR. Purified libraries were measured with a Qubit 3.0 fluorometer, size-checked on a Bioanalyzer 2100, and measured again with the KAPA Library Quantification kit. Each immunoSEQ 96-well plate was sequenced on its own single-read 150-cycle Illumina NextSeq 550 flow cell. The authors' pipeline ran thus. Because the immunoSEQ output held only junctional sequences and lacked quality scores, the filtering could not match the filtering applied to full-length reads. Sequences were annotated with PyIR, a Python wrapper for IgBLAST v1.9, using IMGT germline references to assign V/J genes and CDR3. Reads with weak V/J assignments (E-value above 1e-6), missing CDR3, stop codons, out-of-frame junctions, or ambiguous translated residues were removed. V3J clonotypes were defined by identical inferred V gene, J gene, and CDR3 amino acid sequence. The percentage overlap between two repertoires was calculated by dividing the number of shared unique clonotypes by the size of the smaller repertoire. Repertoire richness was assessed with RTK rarefaction, the Chao1 estimator, and Recon v2.1 estimates of unobserved clonotypes. Generation probabilities were computed with OLGA for all TCRbeta clonotypes obtained by the gDNA method from a few donors. Not all clones reach the TCRdb copy of this immuneACCESS table, which keeps in-frame sequences only. Checked studies attribute under half of the gap to unresolved V genes and leave the rest unexplained. That table furnishes V, J and clone size, whereas the DNA furnished D and trimming. The sample table contains 95,000 to 120,000 clones; only one count was recorded for around 73% of them. The ten most abundant clones make up around 24% of the sample.

Here V drops 1 base and J drops 10 bases, and the junction holds 6 bases not matched to any gene. Taken from cysteine to phenylalanine, the CDR3 has 13 residues. Of the read, only the CDR3 DNA is kept; its 39 bases are in frame from base 1. The germline V gene specifies SGDLS as CDR1 and YYNGEE as CDR2. The sample comes from a study of shared clonotypes between healthy human individuals (TCRdb year 2020). Regarding the complete study: Three men and a couple of women, aged 18 to 49 years, made up the cohort. For each donor, three plates each were used for CD4 naive and CD4 memory, two plates were used for CD8 naive, and one plate was used for CD8 memory. Per donor, leukapheresis produced somewhere between about 0.8 and 9 billion PBMCs. Libraries were prepared and TCR repertoires were sequenced by different laboratories using diverse techniques, in order to increase sequencing depth and limit assay-specific biases. The study deeply sequenced blood TCR repertoires of about 5 healthy adults to estimate repertoire size and the extent of clonotype sharing between individuals. Here is what the overall study found, with its caveats: Larger estimated clonotype richness was generally found for naive subsets than for memory subsets. Pairwise subsampling led to the expectation that sequencing depth would affect the degree of clonotype sharing among donors. Sharing across a handful of donors was observed for about 5% of naive CD4, 3% to 3.5% of naive CD8, 2% to 2.5% of memory CD4, and 0.4% of memory CD8 clonotypes. Because the study included a small number of donors, the genetic and exposure-history diversity represented was limited. Sampling was restricted to blood, and TCR repertoires in tissues likely differ from the TCR repertoires found in blood. Incomplete sequencing was indicated by rarefaction of sorted-subset datasets, despite the large sequencing depth. Clonotypes shared by all four sorted-subset donors showed higher generation probabilities than non-shared clonotypes.

The donors were healthy, HIV-negative adults who had no recently reported acute infections or vaccinations. Only Caucasian adults living in Nashville, Tennessee, USA were represented among the donors. CD8 memory samples combined magnetically selected CD45RO+ cells with CCR7-negative CD45RA+ effector memory (TemRA) cells. After blood collection by leukapheresis, PBMCs were isolated using Ficoll-Histopaque density gradient centrifugation and then cryopreserved in the vapor phase of liquid nitrogen. Analytical flow cytometry was used to check the purity and quantity of every magnetically sorted T cell population. From each sorted fraction, genomic DNA was isolated and quantified by UV absorbance on a Nanodrop 2000c.

Sequencing input: memory CD8+ T cells sorted from blood. The meaning of the sample's cell subset or site label: CD45RO+ cells pooled with CCR7-negative TemRA cells. This receptor was taken from a woman aged 25 to 45 in good health. Recombination joined TRBV9 with TRBJ1-1; TRBD1 agrees with 8 junctional bases. CDR3 region: CASSVQGANGAFF. The DNA reads as follows: TGTGCCAGCAGCGTACAGGGGGCGAATGGAGCTTTCTTT.